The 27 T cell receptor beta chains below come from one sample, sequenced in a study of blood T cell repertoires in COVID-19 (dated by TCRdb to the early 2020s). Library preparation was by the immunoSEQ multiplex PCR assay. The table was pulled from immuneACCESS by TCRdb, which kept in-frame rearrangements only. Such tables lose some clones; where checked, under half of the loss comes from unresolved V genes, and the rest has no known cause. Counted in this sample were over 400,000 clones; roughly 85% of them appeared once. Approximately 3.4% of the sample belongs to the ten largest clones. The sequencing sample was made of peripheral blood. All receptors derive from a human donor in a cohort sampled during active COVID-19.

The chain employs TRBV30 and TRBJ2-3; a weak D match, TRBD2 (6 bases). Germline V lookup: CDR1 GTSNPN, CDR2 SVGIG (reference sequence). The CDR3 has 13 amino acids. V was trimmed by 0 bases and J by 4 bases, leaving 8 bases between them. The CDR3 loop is CAWSVGGADTQYF. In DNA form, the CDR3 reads TGTGCCTGGAGTGTTGGAGGGGCAGATACGCAGTATTTT.

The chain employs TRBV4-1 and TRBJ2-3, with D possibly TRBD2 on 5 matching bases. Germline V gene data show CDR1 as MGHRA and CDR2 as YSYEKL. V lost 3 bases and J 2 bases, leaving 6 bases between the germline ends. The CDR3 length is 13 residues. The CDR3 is CASSQEATDTQYF. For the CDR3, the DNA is TGCGCCAGCAGCCAGGAGGCCACAGATACGCAGTATTTT.

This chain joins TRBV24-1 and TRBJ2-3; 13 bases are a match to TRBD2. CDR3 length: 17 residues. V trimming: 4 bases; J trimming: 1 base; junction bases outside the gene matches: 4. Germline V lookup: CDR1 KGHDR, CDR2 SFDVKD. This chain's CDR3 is CATSDPGLAGGTDTQYF. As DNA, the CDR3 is TGTGCCACCAGTGACCCCGGACTAGCGGGAGGCACAGATACGCAGTATTTT.

In nucleotides, the CDR3 is TGTGCCTGGAGACTACAGGGTACAGATACGCAGTATTTT. Residues: CAWRLQGTDTQYF. The chain joins TRBV30 to TRBJ2-3; tentatively, D is TRBD1 (6 bases). V dropped 3 bases and J dropped 3 bases, with 10 bases sitting between them. The CDR3 extends over 13 amino acids. Germline CDR1 GTSNPN, CDR2 SVGIG (reference sequence).

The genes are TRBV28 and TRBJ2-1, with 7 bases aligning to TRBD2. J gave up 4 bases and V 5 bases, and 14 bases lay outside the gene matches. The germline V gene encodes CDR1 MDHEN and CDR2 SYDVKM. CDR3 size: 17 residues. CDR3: CASSGRVGGSRYNEQFF. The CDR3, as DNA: TGTGCCAGCAGTGGGAGGGTCGGCGGGAGTCGGTACAATGAGCAGTTCTTC.

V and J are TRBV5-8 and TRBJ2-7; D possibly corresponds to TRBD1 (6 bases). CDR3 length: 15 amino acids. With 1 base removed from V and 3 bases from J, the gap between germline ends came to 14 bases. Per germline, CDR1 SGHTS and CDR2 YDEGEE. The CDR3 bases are TGTGCCAGCAGCTTGAAACAGGGTAGCCTCTACGAGCAGTACTTC. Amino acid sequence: CASSLKQGSLYEQYF. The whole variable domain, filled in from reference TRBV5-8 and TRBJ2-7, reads EAGVTQSPTHLIKTRGQQATLRCSPISGHTSVYWYQQALGLGLQFLLWYDEGEERNRGNFPPRFSGRQFPNYSSELNVNALELEDSALYLCASSLKQGSLYEQYFGPGTRLTVT.

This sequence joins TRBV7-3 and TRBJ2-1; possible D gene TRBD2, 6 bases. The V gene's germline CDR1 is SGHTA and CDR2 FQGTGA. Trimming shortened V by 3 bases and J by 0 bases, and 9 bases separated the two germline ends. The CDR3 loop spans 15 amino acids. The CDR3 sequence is CASSLEGDSYNEQFF. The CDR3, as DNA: TGTGCCAGCAGCTTGGAGGGAGACTCCTACAATGAGCAGTTCTTC.

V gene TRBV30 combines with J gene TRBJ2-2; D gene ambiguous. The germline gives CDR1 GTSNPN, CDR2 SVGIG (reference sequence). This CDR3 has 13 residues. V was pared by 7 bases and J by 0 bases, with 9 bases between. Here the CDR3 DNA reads TGTGCCTCCTTTACGGCGAACACCGGGGAGCTGTTTTTT. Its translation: CASFTANTGELFF. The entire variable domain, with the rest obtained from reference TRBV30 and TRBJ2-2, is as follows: SQTIHQWPATLVQPVGSPLSLECTVEGTSNPNLYWYRQAAGRGLQLLFYSVGIGQISSEVPQNLSASRPQDRQFILSSKKLLLSDSGFYLCASFTANTGELFFGEGSRLTVL.

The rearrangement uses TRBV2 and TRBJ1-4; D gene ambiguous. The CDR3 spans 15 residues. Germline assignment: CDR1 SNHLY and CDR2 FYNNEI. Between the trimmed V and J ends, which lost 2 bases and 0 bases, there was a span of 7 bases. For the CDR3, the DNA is TGTGCCAGCAGTGAACGACAAGCAACTAATGAAAAACTGTTTTTT. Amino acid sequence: CASSERQATNEKLFF.

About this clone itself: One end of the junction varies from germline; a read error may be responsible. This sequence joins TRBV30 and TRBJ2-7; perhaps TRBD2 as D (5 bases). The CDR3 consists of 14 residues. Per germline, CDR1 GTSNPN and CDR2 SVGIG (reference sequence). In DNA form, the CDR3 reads TGTGCCTGGAGTGTGGAGGCGTCTATAACCCGAGGCTTCTTC. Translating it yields CAWSVEASITRGFF.

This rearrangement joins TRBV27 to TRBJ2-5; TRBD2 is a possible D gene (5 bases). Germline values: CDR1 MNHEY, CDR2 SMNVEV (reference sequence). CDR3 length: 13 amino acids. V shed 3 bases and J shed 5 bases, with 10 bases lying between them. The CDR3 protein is CASSFAGWETQYF. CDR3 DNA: TGTGCCAGCAGTTTCGCGGGTTGGGAGACCCAGTACTTC.

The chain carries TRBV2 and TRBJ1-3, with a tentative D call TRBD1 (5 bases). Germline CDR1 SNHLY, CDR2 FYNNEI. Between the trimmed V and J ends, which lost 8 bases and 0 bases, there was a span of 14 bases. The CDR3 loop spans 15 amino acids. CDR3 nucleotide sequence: TGTGCCAGCTGGAACGGGGGAACCTCTGGAAACACCATATATTTT. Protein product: CASWNGGTSGNTIYF.

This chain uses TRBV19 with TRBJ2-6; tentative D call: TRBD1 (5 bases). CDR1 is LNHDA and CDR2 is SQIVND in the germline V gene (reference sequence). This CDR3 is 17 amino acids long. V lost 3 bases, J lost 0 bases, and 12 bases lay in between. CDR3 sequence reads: CASSMQGISSGANVLTF. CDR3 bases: TGTGCCAGTAGTATGCAGGGTATTTCCTCTGGGGCCAACGTCCTGACTTTC. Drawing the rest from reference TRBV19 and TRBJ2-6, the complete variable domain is DGGITQSPKYLFRKEGQNVTLSCEQNLNHDAMYWYRQDPGQGLRLIYYSQIVNDFQKGDIAEGYSVSREKKESFPLTVTSAQKNPTAFYLCASSMQGISSGANVLTFGAGSRLTVL.

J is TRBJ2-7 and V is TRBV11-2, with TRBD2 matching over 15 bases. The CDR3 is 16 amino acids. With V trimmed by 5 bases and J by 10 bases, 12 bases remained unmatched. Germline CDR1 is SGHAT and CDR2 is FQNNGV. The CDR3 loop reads CASSAGTSGRPHHQYF. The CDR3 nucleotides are TGTGCCAGCAGCGCCGGGACTAGCGGGAGGCCCCACCACCAGTACTTC.

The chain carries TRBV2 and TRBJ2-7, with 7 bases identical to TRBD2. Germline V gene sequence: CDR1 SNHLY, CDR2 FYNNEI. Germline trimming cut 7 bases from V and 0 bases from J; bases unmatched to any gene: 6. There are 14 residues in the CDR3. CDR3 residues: CASMAGGTSYEQYF. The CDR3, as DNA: TGTGCCAGCATGGCCGGGGGGACCTCCTACGAGCAGTACTTC.

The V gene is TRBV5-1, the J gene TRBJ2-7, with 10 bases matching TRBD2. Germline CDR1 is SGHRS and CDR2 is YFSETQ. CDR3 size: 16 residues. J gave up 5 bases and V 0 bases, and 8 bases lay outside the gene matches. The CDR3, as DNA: TGCGCCAGCAGCTTGGAGCTAGCGGGAGACCGTCACGAGCAGTACTTC. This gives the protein CASSLELAGDRHEQYF.

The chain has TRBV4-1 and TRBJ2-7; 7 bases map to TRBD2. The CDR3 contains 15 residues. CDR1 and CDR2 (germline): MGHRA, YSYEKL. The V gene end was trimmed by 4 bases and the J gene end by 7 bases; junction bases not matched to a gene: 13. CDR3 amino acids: CASSRQSGNAGEQYF. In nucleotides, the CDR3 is TGCGCCAGCAGCCGGCAGAGCGGGAACGCGGGGGAGCAGTACTTC.

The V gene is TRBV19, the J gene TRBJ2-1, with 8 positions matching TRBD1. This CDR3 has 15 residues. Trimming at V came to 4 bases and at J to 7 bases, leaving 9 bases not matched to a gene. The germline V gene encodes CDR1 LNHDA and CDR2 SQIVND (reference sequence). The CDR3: CASSTRWTGWNEQFF. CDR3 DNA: TGTGCCAGTAGTACGAGGTGGACAGGGTGGAATGAGCAGTTCTTC.

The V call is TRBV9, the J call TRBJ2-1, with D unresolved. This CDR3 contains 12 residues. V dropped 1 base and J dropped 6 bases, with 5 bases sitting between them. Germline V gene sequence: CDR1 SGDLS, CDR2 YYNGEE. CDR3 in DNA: TGTGCCAGCAGCGTATCCGGCAATGAGCAGTTCTTC. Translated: CASSVSGNEQFF. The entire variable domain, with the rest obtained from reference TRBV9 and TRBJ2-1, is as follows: DSGVTQTPKHLITATGQRVTLRCSPRSGDLSVYWYQQSLDQGLQFLIQYYNGEERAKGNILERFSAQQFPDLHSELNLSSLELGDSALYFCASSVSGNEQFFGPGTRLTVL.

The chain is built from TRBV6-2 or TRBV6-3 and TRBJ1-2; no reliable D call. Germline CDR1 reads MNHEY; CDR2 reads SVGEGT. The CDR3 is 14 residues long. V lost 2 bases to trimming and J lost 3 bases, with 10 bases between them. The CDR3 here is CASSYPSTYYGYTF. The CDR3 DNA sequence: TGTGCCAGCAGTTACCCCAGTACCTACTATGGCTACACCTTC.

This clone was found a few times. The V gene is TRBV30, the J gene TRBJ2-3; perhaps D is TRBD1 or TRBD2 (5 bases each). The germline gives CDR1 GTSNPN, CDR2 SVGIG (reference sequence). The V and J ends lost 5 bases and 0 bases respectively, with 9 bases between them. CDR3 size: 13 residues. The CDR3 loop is CAWGEGSTDTQYF. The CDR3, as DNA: TGTGCCTGGGGAGAGGGGAGCACAGATACGCAGTATTTT.

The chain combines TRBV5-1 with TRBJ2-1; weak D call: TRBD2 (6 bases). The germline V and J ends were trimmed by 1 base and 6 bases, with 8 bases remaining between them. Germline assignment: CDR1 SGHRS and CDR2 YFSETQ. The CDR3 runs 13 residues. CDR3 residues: CASSLTGVNEQFF. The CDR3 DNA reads TGCGCCAGCAGCTTGACGGGGGTCAATGAGCAGTTCTTC.

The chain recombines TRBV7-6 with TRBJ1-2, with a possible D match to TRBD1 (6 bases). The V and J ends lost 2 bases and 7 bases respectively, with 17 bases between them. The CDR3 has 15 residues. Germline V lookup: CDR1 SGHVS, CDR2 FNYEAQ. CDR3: CASSLLWGQIFGYTF. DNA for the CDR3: TGTGCCAGCAGCTTACTTTGGGGGCAAATTTTTGGCTACACCTTC.

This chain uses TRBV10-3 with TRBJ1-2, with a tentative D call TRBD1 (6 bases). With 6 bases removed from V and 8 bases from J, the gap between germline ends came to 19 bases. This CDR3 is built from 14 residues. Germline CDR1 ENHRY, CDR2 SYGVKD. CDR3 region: CAISDATTGRGYTF. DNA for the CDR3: TGTGCCATCAGCGACGCCACGACAGGACGGGGCTACACCTTC.

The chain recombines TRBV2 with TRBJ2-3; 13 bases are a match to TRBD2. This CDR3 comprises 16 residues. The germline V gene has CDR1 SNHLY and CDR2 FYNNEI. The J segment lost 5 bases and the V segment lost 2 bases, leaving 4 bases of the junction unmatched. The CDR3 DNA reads TGTGCCAGCAGTGAAATAAGGACTAGCGGGAGAGATACGCAGTATTTT. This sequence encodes CASSEIRTSGRDTQYF.

Here the CDR3 DNA reads TGTGCCAGTAGTAAGGTTGGGCCACAGTTCTTC. It is translated as CASSKVGPQFF. This rearrangement joins TRBV19 to TRBJ2-1; D not resolved. This CDR3 has 11 residues. Deletions cut 4 bases from V and 13 bases from J, with 11 bases between. CDR1 LNHDA and CDR2 SQIVND come from the germline V gene (reference sequence).

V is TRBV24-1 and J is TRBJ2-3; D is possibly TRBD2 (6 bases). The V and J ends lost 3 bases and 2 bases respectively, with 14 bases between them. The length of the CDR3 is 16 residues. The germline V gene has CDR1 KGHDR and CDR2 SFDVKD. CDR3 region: CATSDRPSEYTDTQYF. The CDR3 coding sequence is TGTGCCACCAGTGATCGGCCTAGCGAGTACACAGATACGCAGTATTTT.